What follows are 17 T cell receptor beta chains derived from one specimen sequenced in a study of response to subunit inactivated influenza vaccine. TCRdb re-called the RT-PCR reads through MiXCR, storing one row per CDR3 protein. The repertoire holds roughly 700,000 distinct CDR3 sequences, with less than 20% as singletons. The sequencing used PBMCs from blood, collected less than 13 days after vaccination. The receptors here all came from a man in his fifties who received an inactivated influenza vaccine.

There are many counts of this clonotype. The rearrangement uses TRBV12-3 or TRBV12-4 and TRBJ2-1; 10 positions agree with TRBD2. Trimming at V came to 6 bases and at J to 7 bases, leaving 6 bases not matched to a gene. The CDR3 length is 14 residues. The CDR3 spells CASRPGSGGNEQFF. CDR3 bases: TGTGCCAGCAGACCGGGTAGCGGGGGGAATGAGCAGTTCTTC.

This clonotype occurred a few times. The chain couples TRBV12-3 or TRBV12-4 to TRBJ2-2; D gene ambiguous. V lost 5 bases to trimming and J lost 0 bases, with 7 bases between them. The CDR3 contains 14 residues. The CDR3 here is CASSGQANTGELFF. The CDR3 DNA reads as TGTGCCAGCAGTGGTCAAGCGAACACCGGGGAGCTGTTTTTT.

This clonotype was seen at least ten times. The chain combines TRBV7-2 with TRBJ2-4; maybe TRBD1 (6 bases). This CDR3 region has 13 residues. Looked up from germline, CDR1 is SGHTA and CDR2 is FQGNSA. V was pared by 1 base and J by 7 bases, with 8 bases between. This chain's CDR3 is CASSLVRGNIQYF. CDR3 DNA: TGTGCCAGCAGCTTAGTAAGGGGGAACATTCAGTACTTC. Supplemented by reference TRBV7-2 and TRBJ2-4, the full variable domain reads GAGVSQSPSNKVTEKGKDVELRCDPISGHTALYWYRQSLGQGLEFLIYFQGNSAPDKSGLPSDRFSAERTGGSVSTLTIQRTQQEDSAVYLCASSLVRGNIQYFGAGTRLSVL.

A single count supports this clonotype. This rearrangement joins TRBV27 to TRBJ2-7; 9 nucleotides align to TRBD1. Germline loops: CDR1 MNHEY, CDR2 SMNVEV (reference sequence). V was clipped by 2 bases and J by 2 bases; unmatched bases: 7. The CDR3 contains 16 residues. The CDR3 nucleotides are TGTGCCAGCAGTTTAGGCCCGGGACAGGGCACCTACGAGCAGTACTTC. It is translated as CASSLGPGQGTYEQYF.

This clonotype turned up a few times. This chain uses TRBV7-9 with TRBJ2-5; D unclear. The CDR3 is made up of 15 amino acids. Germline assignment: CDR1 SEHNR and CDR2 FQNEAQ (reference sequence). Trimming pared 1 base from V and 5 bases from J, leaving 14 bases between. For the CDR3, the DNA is TGTGCCAGCAGCTTAGGGTCCTATCAGTGGGAGACCCAGTACTTC. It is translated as CASSLGSYQWETQYF. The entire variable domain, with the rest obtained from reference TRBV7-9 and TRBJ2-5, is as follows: DTGVSQNPRHKITKRGQNVTFRCDPISEHNRLYWYRQTLGQGPEFLTYFQNEAQLEKSRLLSDRFSAERPKGSFSTLEIQRTEQGDSAMYLCASSLGSYQWETQYFGPGTRLLVL.

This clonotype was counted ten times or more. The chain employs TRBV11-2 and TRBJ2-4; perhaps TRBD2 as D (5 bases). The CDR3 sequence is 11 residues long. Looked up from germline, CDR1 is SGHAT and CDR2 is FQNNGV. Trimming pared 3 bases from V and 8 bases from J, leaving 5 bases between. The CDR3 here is CASSFGDIQYF. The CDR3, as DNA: TGTGCCAGCAGCTTCGGGGACATTCAGTACTTC. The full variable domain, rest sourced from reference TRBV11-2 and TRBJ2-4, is EAGVAQSPRYKIIEKRQSVAFWCNPISGHATLYWYQQILGQGPKLLIQFQNNGVVDDSQLPKDRFSAERLKGVDSTLKIQPAKLEDSAVYLCASSFGDIQYFGAGTRLSVL.

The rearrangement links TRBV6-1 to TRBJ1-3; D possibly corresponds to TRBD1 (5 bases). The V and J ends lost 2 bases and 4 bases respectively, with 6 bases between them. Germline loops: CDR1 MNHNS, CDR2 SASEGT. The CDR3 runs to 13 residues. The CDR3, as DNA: TGTGCCAGCAGTGAACAGGGAGGAAACACCATATATTTT. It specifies CASSEQGGNTIYF.

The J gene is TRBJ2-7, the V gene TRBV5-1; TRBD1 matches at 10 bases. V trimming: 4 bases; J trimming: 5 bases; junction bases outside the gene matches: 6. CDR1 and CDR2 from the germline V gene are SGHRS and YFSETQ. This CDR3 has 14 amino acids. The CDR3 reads CASSPGQGFHEQYF. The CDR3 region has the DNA TGCGCCAGCAGCCCGGGACAGGGGTTCCACGAGCAGTACTTC. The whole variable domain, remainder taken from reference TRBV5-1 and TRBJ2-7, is KAGVTQTPRYLIKTRGQQVTLSCSPISGHRSVSWYQQTPGQGLQFLFEYFSETQRNKGNFPGRFSGRQFSNSRSEMNVSTLELGDSALYLCASSPGQGFHEQYFGPGTRLTVT.

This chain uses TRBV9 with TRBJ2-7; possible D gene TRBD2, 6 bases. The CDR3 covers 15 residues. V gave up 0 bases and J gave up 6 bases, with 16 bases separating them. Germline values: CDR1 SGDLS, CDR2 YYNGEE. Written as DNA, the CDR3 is TGTGCCAGCAGCGTAGTAGGTGGCCCCGGGGGCGAGCAGTACTTC. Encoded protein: CASSVVGGPGGEQYF.

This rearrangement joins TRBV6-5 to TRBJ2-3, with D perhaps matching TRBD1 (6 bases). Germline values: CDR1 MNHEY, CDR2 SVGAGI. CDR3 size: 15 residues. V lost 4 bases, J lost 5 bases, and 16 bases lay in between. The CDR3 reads CASSFQLIGGDTQYF. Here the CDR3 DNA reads TGTGCCAGCAGTTTCCAACTCATAGGGGGAGATACGCAGTATTTT.

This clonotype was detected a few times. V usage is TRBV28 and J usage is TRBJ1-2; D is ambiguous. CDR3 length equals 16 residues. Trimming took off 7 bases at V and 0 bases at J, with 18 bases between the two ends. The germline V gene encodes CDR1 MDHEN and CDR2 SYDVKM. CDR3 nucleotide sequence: TGTGCCAGCACCCTCGGCTCTACCAGAGCTAACTATGGCTACACCTTC. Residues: CASTLGSTRANYGYTF.

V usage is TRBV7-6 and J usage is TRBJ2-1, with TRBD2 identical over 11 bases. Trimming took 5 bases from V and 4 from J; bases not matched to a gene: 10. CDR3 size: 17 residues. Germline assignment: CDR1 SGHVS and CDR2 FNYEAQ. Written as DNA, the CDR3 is TGTGCCAGCAGCCCGAGACTAGCGGGGACTTCATACAATGAGCAGTTCTTC. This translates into CASSPRLAGTSYNEQFF. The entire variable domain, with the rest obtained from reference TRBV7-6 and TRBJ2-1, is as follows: GAGVSQSPRYKVTKRGQDVALRCDPISGHVSLYWYRQALGQGPEFLTYFNYEAQQDKSGLPNDRFSAERPEGSISTLTIQRTEQRDSAMYRCASSPRLAGTSYNEQFFGPGTRLTVL.

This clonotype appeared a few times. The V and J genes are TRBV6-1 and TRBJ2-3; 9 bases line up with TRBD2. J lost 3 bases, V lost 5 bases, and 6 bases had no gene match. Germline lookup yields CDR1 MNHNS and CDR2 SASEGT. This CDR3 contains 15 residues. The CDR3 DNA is TGTGCCAGCAGTCCCATAGCGGGAGCGACAGATACGCAGTATTTT. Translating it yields CASSPIAGATDTQYF.

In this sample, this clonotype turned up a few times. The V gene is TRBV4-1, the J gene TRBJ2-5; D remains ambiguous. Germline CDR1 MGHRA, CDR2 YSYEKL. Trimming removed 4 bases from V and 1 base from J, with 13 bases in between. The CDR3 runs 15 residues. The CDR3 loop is CASSRREWVQETQYF. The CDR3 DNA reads TGCGCCAGCAGCCGCCGAGAGTGGGTCCAAGAGACCCAGTACTTC.

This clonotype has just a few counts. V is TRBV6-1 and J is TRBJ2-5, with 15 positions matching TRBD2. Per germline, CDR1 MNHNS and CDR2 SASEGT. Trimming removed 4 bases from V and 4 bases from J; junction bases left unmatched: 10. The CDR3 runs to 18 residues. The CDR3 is CASSALWTSGRAGETQYF. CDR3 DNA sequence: TGTGCCAGCAGTGCCCTATGGACTAGCGGGAGGGCGGGAGAGACCCAGTACTTC.

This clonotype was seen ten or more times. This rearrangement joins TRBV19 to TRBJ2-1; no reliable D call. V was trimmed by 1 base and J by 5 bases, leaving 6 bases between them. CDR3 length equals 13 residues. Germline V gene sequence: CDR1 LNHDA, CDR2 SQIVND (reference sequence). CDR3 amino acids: CASSIGLNNEQFF. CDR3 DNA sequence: TGTGCCAGTAGTATAGGGCTGAACAATGAGCAGTTCTTC.

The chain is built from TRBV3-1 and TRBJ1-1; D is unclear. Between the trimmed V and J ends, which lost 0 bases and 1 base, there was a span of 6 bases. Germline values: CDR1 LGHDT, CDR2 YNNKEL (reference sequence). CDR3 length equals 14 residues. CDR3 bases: TGTGCCAGCAGCCAAGATCACAGGAACACTGAAGCTTTCTTT. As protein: CASSQDHRNTEAFF.